One sample yielded the 6 T cell receptor beta chains listed below, sequenced in a study of tumor and adjacent non-tumor tissue in lung cancer. This sample's RNA came from whole unsorted tissue. Three rounds of nested PCR, following a modified ARM-PCR protocol, produced the TCRbeta library. TCRdb re-called the multiplex PCR reads through MiXCR, storing one row per CDR3 protein. The profile shows tens of thousands of distinct CDR3 sequences, just under 60% of them singletons. Sample: lung tumor tissue. The source is a man aged 50 to 59 with non-small cell lung cancer.

This clonotype was detected ten times or more. CDR3 region: CASSPFYRGPIYEQYF. CDR3 DNA: TGTGCCAGCAGTCCGTTTTACAGGGGCCCCATCTACGAGCAGTACTTC. The chain joins TRBV28 to TRBJ2-7; 7 bases align to TRBD1. The length of the CDR3 is 16 residues. Germline V gene lookup returns CDR1 MDHEN and CDR2 SYDVKM. The V gene end was trimmed by 5 bases and the J gene end by 3 bases; junction bases not matched to a gene: 13.

Turning to this clonotype: Relative to the germline gene, one junction end is altered; a read error may explain this. The chain uses TRBV6-5 and TRBJ1-1; D not resolved. From germline, CDR1 is MNHEY and CDR2 SVGAGI. The CDR3 contains 11 residues. The CDR3 nucleotides read TGTGCCAGCAGTTCGGTAGTGGTAACTTTCTTC. Translation: CASSSVVVTFF.

This clonotype was counted a few times. V and J are TRBV20-1 and TRBJ1-5; D call uncertain. The CDR3 has 14 amino acids. V was pared by 2 bases and J by 5 bases, with 13 bases between. Germline V CDR1 and CDR2: DFQATT, SNEGSKA (reference sequence). DNA of the CDR3: TGCAGTGCTAGACCCCGGTCTCCCGATCAGCCCCAGCATTTT. Amino acid sequence: CSARPRSPDQPQHF.

The chain joins TRBV29-1 to TRBJ2-1, with a weak D call TRBD1 (5 bases). Looked up from germline, CDR1 is SQVTM and CDR2 is ANQGSEA. The CDR3 contains 13 residues. V lost 7 bases and J 0 bases, leaving 10 bases between the germline ends. The CDR3 protein is CSAQGFSYNEQFF. The CDR3 region has the DNA TGCAGCGCCCAGGGTTTCTCCTACAATGAGCAGTTCTTC.

With respect to this clonotype: A single base separates this from a much larger clone, so it may be a read error. V is TRBV29-1 and J is TRBJ1-2, with 10 bases fitting TRBD1. CDR3 length equals 16 residues. The J segment lost 5 bases and the V segment lost 1 base, leaving 10 bases of the junction unmatched. Germline lookup yields CDR1 SQVTM and CDR2 ANQGSEA. The CDR3 nucleotides read TGCAGCGTTGAAGTCGGTCCCGGGACAGGGGAGTATGGCTACACCTTC. Its protein is CSVEVGPGTGEYGYTF.

In the case of this clonotype: This may come from a read error, since a much larger clone is one base off. This sequence joins TRBV6-2 or TRBV6-3 and TRBJ1-5, with no clear D. The CDR3 is made up of 12 amino acids. Between the trimmed V and J ends, which lost 7 bases and 7 bases, there was a span of 11 bases. Germline CDR1 reads MNHEY; CDR2 reads SVGEGT. The CDR3 spells CASNGRMQPQHF. The CDR3 DNA reads TGTGCCAGCAACGGCAGGATGCAGCCCCAGCATTTT.